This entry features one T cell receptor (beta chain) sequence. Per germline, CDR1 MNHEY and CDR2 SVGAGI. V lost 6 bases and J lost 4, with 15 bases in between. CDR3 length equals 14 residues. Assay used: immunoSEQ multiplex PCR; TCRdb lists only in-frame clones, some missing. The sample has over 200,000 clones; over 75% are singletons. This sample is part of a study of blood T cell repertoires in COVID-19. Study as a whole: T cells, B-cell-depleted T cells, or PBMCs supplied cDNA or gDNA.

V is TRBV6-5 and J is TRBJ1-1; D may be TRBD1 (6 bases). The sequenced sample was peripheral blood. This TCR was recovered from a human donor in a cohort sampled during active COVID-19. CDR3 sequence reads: CASRRYRDLTEAFF. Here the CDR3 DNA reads TGTGCCAGCAGGCGATACAGGGACCTCACTGAAGCTTTCTTT.